This entry features one T cell receptor beta chain sequence. From germline, CDR1 is SNHLY and CDR2 FYNNEI. Unmatched junction bases numbered 3, after V lost 6 bases and J lost 5 bases. This CDR3 has 14 amino acids. The data are from a study of blood T cell repertoires in COVID-19. Per the authors' pipeline: From reference gene primer amplification, estimates of nucleated cell counts were derived. Using immunoSEQ multiplex PCR, the repertoire was profiled, and TCRdb retains in-frame clones only, with some absent. That table supplies the V and J calls and clone size; D and trimming were determined from the DNA. The data contain roughly 300,000 clones, roughly 86% of them singletons.

Sequenced sample: PBMCs or T cells enriched from blood (not recorded which). The sequence came from a woman in her twenties or thirties who had recovered from COVID-19. V is TRBV2 and J is TRBJ2-2; 10 bases align to TRBD2. The CDR3 loop is CASSLGLATGELFF. Written as DNA, the CDR3 is TGTGCCAGCAGCCTGGGACTAGCGACCGGGGAGCTGTTTTTT.